The rows below give T cell receptor beta chains drawn from one sample of a study of T cells after yellow fever vaccination. TCRdb called the 5' RACE reads again in MiXCR, with one record for every CDR3 protein. The data show 300,000 or so distinct CDR3 sequences, approximately 3.9% seen once. The source material was PBMCs, sampled 5 days after the yellow fever booster vaccination. The receptors come from a man aged 18 to 30 who received the YFV17D yellow fever vaccine. The CDR3 runs from the conserved cysteine through the conserved F or W. A D gene is named only where the DNA matches it firmly. Size is omitted from some rows. Given values are once, few, many or a class for expanded clones.

clone size	V gene	J gene	D gene	CDR3 length	CDR3 protein	CDR3 DNA
few	TRBV7-2	TRBJ1-2	-	13	CASSLSRDGGYTF	TGTGCCAGCAGCTTGTCCAGGGATGGTGGCTACACCTTC
many	TRBV11-2	TRBJ1-1	TRBD1	16	CASSHLWDRSRAEAFF	TGTGCCAGCAGCCACCTCTGGGACAGGTCGAGGGCTGAAGCTTTCTTT
many	TRBV5-1	TRBJ1-2	-	14	CASSLAPRTDGYTF	TGCGCCAGCAGCTTGGCCCCCAGAACGGACGGCTACACCTTC
few	TRBV7-9	TRBJ2-3	TRBD2	14	CASSISGGKDTQYF	TGTGCCAGCAGCATTAGCGGGGGGAAAGATACGCAGTATTTT
many	TRBV5-6	TRBJ2-2	-	15	CASSERDTPTGELFF	TGTGCCAGCAGCGAACGGGACACCCCAACCGGGGAGCTGTTTTTT
few	TRBV7-9	TRBJ1-1	TRBD1	14	CASSTGTGVTEAFF	TGTGCCAGCAGCACCGGGACAGGGGTCACTGAAGCTTTCTTT
-	TRBV5-6	TRBJ2-5	TRBD1	14	CASSWGQTQETQYF	TGTGCCAGCAGCTGGGGACAGACCCAAGAGACCCAGTACTTC
-	TRBV6-5	TRBJ2-3	TRBD2	15	CASSLFGGNTDTQYF	TGTGCCAGCAGCCTCTTCGGGGGGAACACAGATACGCAGTATTTT
many	TRBV28	TRBJ1-1	-	12	CASSFAGVEAFF	TGTGCCAGCAGTTTTGCCGGGGTCGAAGCTTTCTTT
many	TRBV27	TRBJ2-3	-	14	CASSLSPHTDTQYF	TGTGCCAGCAGTTTAAGCCCCCACACAGATACGCAGTATTTT
many	TRBV12-3/TRBV12-4	TRBJ2-2	-	15	CAGKTGGGPSGELFF	TGTGCCGGCAAAACCGGCGGGGGCCCCTCCGGGGAGCTGTTTTTT
-	TRBV29-1	TRBJ1-5	-	14	CSVGGIDSNQPQHF	TGCAGCGTTGGAGGAATTGATAGCAATCAGCCCCAGCATTTT
few	TRBV25-1	TRBJ2-1	TRBD2	16	CASSELLAGAHNEQFF	TGTGCCAGCAGTGAACTCTTAGCGGGGGCTCACAATGAGCAGTTCTTC
few	TRBV11-2	TRBJ2-1	TRBD2	16	CASSPIAGASSNEQFF	TGTGCCAGCAGCCCCATAGCGGGGGCCAGCTCCAATGAGCAGTTCTTC